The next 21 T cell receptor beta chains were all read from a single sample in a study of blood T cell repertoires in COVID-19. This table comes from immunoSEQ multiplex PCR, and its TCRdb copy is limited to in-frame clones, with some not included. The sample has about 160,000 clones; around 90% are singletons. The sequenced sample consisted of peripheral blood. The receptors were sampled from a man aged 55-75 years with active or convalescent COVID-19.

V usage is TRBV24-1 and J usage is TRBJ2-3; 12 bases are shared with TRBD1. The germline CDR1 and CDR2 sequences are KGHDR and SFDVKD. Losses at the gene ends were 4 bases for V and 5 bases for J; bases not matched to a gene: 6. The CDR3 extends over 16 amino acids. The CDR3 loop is CATSDAGQGAGDTQYF. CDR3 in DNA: TGTGCCACCAGTGACGCGGGACAGGGGGCAGGAGATACGCAGTATTTT.

The chain's CDR3 is CASSTAFTDTQYF. In DNA, the CDR3 is TGCGCCAGCTCGACTGCCTTCACAGATACGCAGTATTTT. V usage is TRBV5-1 and J usage is TRBJ2-3; D is uncertain. Trimming removed 7 bases from V and 2 bases from J, with 11 bases in between. The CDR3 covers 13 residues. Germline CDR1 and CDR2: SGHRS and YFSETQ.

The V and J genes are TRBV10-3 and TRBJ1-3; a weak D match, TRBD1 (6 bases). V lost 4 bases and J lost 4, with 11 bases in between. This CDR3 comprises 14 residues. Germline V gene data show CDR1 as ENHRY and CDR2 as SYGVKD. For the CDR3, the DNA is TGTGCCATCAGTGGACAGGATTTCGGAAACACCATATATTTT. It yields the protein CAISGQDFGNTIYF.

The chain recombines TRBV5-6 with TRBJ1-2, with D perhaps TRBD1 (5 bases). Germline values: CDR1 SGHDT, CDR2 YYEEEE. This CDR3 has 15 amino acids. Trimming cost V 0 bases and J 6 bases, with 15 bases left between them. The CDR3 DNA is TGTGCCAGCAGCTTGGTAGGGGCTTTATACGATGGCTACACCTTC. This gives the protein CASSLVGALYDGYTF.

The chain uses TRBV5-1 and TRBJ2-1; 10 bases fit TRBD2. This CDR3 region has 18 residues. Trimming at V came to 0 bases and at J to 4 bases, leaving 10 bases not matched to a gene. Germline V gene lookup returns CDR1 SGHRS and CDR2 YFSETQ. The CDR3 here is CASSLAVAGGFLYNEQFF. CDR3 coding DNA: TGCGCCAGCAGCTTGGCGGTAGCGGGAGGCTTCCTGTACAATGAGCAGTTCTTC.

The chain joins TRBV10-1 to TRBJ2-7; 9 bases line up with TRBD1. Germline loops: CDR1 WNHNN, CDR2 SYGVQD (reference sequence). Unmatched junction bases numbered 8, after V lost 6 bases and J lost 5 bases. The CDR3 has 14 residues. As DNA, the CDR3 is TGCGCCAGCAGCGATATGGGACAGGGACACGAGCAGTACTTC. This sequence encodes CASSDMGQGHEQYF.

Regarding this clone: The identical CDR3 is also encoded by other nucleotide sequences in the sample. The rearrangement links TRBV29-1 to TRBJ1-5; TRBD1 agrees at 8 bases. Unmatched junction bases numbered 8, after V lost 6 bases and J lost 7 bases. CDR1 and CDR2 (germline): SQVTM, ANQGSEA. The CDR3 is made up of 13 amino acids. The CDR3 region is CSVVGQGGQPQHF. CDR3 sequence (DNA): TGCAGCGTCGTCGGACAGGGTGGGCAGCCCCAGCATTTT.

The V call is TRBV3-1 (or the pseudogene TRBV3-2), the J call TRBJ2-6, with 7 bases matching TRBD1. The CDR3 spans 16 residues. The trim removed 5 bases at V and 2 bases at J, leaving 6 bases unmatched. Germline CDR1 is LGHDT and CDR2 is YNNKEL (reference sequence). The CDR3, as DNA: TGTGCCAGCAGCTTAACGACAGGGACTGGGGCCAACGTCCTGACTTTC. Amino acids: CASSLTTGTGANVLTF.

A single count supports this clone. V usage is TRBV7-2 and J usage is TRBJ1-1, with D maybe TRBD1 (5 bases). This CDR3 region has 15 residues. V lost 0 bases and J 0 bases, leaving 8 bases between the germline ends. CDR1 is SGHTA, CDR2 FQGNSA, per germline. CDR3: CASSLAEGMNTEAFF. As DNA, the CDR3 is TGTGCCAGCAGCTTAGCGGAGGGGATGAACACTGAAGCTTTCTTT.

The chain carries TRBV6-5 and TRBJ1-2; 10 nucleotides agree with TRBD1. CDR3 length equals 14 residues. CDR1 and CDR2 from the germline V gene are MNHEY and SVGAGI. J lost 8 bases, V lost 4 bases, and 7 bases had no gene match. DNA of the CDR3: TGTGCCAGCAGTTTGGGGACAGGGGTGAAAGGCTACACCTTC. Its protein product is CASSLGTGVKGYTF.

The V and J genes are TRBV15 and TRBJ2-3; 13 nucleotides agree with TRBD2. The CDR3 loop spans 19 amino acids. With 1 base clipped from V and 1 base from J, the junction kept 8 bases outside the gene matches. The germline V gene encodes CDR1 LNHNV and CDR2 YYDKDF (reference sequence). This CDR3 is CATSRGGTSGAEGTDTQYF. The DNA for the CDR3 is TGTGCCACCAGCAGAGGGGGGACTAGCGGGGCCGAGGGCACAGATACGCAGTATTTT.

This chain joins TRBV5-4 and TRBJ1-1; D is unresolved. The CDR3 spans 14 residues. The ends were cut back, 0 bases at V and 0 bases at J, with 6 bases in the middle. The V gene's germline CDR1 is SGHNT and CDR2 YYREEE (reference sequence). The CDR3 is CASSLDSLNTEAFF. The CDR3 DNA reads TGTGCCAGCAGCTTGGACAGCTTGAACACTGAAGCTTTCTTT. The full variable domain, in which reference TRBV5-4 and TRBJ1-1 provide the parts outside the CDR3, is ETGVTQSPTHLIKTRGQQVTLRCSSQSGHNTVSWYQQALGQGPQFIFQYYREEENGRGNFPPRFSGLQFPNYSSELNVNALELDDSALYLCASSLDSLNTEAFFGQGTRLTVV.

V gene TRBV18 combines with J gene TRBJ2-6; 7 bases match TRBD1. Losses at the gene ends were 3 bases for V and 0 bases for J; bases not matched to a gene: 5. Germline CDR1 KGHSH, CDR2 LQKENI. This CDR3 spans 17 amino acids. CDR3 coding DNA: TGTGCCAGCTCACCTACGACAGGGAGCTCTGGGGCCAACGTCCTGACTTTC. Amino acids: CASSPTTGSSGANVLTF.

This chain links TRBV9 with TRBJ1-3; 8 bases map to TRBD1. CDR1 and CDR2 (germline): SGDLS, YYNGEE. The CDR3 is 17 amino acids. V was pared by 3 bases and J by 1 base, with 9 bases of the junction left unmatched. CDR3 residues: CASSADDRGRSGNTIYF. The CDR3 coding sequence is TGTGCCAGCAGCGCCGACGACAGGGGAAGATCTGGAAACACCATATATTTT.

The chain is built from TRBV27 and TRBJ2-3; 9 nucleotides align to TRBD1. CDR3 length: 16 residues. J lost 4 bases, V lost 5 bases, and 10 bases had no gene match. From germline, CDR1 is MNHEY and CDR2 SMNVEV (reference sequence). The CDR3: CASSPWDRVVADTQYF. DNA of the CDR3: TGTGCCAGCAGTCCCTGGGACAGGGTTGTAGCAGATACGCAGTATTTT.

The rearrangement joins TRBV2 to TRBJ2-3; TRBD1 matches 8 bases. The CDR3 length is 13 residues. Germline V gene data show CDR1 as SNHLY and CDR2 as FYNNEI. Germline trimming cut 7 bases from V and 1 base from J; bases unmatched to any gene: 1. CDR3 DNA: TGTGCCAGCATGGGACAGGGCACAGATACGCAGTATTTT. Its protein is CASMGQGTDTQYF.

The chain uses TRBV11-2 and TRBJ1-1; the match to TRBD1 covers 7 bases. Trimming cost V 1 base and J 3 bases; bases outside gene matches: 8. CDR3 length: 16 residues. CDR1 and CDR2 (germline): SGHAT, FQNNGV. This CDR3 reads CASSLVLGRGDTEAFF. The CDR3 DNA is TGTGCCAGCAGCTTAGTCCTCGGCAGGGGGGACACTGAAGCTTTCTTT.

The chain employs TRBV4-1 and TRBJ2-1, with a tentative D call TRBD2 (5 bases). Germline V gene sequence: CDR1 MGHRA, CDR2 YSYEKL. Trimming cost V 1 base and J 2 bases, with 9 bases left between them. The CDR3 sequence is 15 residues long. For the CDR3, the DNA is TGCGCCAGCAGCCAAGCGGGGTACGCCTACAATGAGCAGTTCTTC. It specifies CASSQAGYAYNEQFF.

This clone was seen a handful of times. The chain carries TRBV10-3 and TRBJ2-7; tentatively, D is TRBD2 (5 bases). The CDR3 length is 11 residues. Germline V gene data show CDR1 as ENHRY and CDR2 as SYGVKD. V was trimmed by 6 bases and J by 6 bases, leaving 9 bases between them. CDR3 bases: TGTGCCATCAGCGGAGGAGGCGAGCAGTACTTC. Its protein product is CAISGGGEQYF.

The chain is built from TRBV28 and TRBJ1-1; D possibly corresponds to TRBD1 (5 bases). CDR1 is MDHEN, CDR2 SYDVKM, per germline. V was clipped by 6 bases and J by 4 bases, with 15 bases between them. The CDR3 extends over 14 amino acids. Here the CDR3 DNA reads TGTGCCAGCAGGCATGACAGTTTTGGCACTGAAGCTTTCTTT. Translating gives CASRHDSFGTEAFF. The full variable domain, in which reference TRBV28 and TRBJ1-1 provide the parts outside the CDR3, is DVKVTQSSRYLVKRTGEKVFLECVQDMDHENMFWYRQDPGLGLRLIYFSYDVKMKEKGDIPEGYSVSREKKERFSLILESASTNQTSMYLCASRHDSFGTEAFFGQGTRLTVV.

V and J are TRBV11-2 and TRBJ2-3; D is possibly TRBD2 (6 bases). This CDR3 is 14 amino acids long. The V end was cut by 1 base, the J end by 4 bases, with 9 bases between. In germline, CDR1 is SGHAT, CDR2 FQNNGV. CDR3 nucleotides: TGTGCCAGCAGCTTAGCGGGGGAGGCAGATACGCAGTATTTT. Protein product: CASSLAGEADTQYF.